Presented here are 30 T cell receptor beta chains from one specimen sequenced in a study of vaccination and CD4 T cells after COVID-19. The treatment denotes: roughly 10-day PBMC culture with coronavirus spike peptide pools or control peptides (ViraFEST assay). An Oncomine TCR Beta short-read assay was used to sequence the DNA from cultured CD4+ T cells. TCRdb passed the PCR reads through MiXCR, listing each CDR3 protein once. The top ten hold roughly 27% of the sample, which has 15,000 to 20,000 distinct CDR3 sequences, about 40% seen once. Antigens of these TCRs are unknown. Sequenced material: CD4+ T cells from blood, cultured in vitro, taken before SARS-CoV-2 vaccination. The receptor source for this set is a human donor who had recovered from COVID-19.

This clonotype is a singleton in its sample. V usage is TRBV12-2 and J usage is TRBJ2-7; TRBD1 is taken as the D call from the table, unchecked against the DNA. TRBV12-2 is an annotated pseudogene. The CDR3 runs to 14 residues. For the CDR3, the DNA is TGTGCAAGTCGCTTGGGCAGGGTCGGGAACGAGCAGTACTTC. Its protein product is CASRLGRVGNEQYF.

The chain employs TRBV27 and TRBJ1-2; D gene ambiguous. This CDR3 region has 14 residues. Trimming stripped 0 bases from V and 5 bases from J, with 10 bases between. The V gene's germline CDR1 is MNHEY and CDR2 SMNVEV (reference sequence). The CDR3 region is CASSLSRWPYGYTF. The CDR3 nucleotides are TGTGCCAGCAGTTTATCCCGGTGGCCATATGGCTACACCTTC.

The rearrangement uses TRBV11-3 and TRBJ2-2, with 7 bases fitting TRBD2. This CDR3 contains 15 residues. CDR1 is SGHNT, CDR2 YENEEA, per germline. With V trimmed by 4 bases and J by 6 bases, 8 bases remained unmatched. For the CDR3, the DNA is TGTGCCAGCAGCTCGGGGGGTATCTCGGCCGGGGAGCTGTTTTTT. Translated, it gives CASSSGGISAGELFF.

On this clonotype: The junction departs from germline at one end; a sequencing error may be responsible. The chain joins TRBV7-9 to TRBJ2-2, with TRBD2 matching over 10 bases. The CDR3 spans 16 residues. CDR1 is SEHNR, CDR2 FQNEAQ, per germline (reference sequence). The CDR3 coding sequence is TGTGCCGGCAGCGCCTGGACTAGCGGGAACACCGGGGAGCTGTTTTTT. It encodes CAGSAWTSGNTGELFF. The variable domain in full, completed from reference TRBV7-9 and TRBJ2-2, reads DTGVSQNPRHKITKRGQNVTFRCDPISEHNRLYWYRQTLGQGPEFLTYFQNEAQLEKSRLLSDRFSAERPKGSFSTLEIQRTEQGDSAMYLCAGSAWTSGNTGELFFGEGSRLTVL.

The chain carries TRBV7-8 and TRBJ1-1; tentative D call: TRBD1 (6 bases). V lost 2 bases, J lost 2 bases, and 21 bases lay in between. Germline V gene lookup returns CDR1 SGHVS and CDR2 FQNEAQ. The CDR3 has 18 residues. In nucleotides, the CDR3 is TGTGCCAGCAGCTTAAATCGGATCCGGGGGCCCCGAAACACTGAAGCTTTCTTT. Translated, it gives CASSLNRIRGPRNTEAFF.

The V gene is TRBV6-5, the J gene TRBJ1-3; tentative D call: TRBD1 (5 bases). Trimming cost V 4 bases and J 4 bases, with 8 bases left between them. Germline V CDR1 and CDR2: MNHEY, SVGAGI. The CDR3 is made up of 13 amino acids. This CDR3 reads CASSSGFGNTIYF. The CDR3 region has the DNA TGTGCCAGCAGTTCAGGGTTCGGAAACACCATATATTTT.

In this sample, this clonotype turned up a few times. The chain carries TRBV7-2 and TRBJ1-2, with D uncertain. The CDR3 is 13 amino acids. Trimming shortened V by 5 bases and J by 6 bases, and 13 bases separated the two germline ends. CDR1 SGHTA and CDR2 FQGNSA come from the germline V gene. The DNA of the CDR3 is TGTGCCAGCAGCGTCATTCAACATGATGGCTACACCTTC. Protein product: CASSVIQHDGYTF.

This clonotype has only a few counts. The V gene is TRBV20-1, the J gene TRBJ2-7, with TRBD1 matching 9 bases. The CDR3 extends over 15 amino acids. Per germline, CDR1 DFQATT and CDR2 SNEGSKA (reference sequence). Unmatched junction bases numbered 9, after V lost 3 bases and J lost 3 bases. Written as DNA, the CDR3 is TGCAGTGCTAGGCAAACGGGACAGGGCCTCTACGAGCAGTACTTC. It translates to CSARQTGQGLYEQYF.

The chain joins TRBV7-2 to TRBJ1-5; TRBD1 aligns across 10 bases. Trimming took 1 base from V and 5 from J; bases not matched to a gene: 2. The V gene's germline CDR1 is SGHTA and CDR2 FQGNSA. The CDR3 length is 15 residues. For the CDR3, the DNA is TGTGCCAGCAGCTTAGAGGGGACAGGGGATCAGCCCCAGCATTTT. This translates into CASSLEGTGDQPQHF.

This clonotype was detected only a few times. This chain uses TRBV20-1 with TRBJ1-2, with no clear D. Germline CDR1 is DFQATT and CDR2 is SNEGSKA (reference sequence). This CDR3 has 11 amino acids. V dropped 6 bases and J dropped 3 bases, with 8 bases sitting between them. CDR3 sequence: CSARGHYGYTF. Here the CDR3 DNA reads TGCAGTGCCCGTGGGCACTATGGCTACACCTTC.

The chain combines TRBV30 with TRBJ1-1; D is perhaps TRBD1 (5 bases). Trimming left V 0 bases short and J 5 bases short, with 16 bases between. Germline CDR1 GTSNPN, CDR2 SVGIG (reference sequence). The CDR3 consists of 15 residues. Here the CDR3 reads CAWSVSRQGRTEAFF. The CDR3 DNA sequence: TGTGCCTGGAGTGTAAGTCGGCAGGGAAGGACTGAAGCTTTCTTT.

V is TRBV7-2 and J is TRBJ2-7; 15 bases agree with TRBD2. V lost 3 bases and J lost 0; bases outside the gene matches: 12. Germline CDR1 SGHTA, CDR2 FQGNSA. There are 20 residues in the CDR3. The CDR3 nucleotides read TGTGCCAGCAGCTTCCCGACCCAAGGGACTAGCGGGGGGTCCTCCTACGAGCAGTACTTC. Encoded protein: CASSFPTQGTSGGSSYEQYF.

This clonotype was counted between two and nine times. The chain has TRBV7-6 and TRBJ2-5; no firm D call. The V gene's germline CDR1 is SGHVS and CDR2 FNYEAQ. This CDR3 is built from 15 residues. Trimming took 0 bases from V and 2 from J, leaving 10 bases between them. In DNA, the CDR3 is TGTGCCAGCAGCTTAGCAGGGAATAGGCAAGAGACCCAGTACTTC. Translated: CASSLAGNRQETQYF.

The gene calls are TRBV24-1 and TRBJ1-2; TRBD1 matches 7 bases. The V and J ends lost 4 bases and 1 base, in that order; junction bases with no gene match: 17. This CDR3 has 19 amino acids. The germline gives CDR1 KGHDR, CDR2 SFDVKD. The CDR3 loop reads CATSDRGSGTDHNNYGYTF. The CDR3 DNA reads TGTGCCACCAGTGACCGGGGGTCCGGGACAGACCATAATAACTATGGCTACACCTTC.

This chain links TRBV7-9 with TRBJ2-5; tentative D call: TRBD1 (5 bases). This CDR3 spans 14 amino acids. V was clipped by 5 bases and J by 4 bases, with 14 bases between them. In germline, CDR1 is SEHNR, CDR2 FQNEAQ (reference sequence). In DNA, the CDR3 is TGTGCCAGCAGCCGGACGCAGGGTGTAGAGACCCAGTACTTC. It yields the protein CASSRTQGVETQYF.

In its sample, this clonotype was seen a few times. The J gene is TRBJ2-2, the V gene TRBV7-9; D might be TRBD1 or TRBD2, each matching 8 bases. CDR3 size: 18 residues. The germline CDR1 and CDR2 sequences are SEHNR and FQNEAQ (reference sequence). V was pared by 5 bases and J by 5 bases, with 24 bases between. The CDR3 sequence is CASSRGGQVPPRTGELFF. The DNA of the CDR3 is TGTGCCAGCAGCCGGGGGGGACAGGTACCCCCGAGGACCGGGGAGCTGTTTTTT.

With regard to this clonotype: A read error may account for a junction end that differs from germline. The CDR3 DNA sequence: TGCGCCAGCAGCTTAGCGCGTATTACTAGAATCCATGAGCAGTTCTTC. Amino acids: CASSLARITRIHEQFF. The rearrangement joins TRBV7-2 to TRBJ2-1, with D perhaps matching TRBD2 (5 bases). The germline CDR1 and CDR2 sequences are SGHTA and FQGNSA. The CDR3 runs to 16 residues.

CDR3 sequence: CASGFGRGGQPQHF. The CDR3 DNA reads as TGTGCTAGTGGTTTTGGGCGCGGTGGTCAGCCCCAGCATTTT. The chain joins TRBV12-5 to TRBJ1-5; D call uncertain. V lost 3 bases, J lost 6 bases, and 12 bases lay in between. Germline V CDR1 and CDR2: LGHNT, FRNRAP. This CDR3 has 14 amino acids. Based on the CDR3 plus reference TRBV12-5 and TRBJ1-5, the full variable domain is DARVTQTPRHKVTEMGQEVTMRCQPILGHNTVFWYRQTMMQGLELLAYFRNRAPLDDSGMPKDRFSAEMPDATLATLKIQPSEPRDSAVYFCASGFGRGGQPQHFGDGTRLSIL.

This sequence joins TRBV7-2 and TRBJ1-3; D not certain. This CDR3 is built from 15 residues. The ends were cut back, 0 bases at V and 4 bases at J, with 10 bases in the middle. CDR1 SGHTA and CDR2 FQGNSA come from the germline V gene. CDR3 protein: CASSLASGEGNTIYF. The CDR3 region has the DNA TGTGCCAGCAGCTTAGCCTCCGGGGAAGGAAACACCATATATTTT.

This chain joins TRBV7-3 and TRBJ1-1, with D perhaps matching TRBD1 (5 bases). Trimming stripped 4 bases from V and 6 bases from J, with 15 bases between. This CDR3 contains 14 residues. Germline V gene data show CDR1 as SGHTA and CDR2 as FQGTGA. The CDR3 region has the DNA TGTGCCAGCAGCTCCGGGACGGTGGGGGCTGAAGCTTTCTTT. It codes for CASSSGTVGAEAFF.

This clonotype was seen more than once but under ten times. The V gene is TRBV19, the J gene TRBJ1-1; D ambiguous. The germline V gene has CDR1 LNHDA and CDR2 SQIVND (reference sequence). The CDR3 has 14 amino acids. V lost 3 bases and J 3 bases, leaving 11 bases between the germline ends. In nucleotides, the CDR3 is TGTGCCAGTAGTATGTTAAGGGATCACACTGAAGCTTTCTTT. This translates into CASSMLRDHTEAFF.

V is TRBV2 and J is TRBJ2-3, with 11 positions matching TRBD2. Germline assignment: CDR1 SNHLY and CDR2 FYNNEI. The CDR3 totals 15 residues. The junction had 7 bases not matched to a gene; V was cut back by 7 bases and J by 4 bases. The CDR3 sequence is CASNRLAGRADTQYF. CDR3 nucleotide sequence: TGTGCCAGCAACCGACTAGCGGGGCGGGCAGATACGCAGTATTTT.

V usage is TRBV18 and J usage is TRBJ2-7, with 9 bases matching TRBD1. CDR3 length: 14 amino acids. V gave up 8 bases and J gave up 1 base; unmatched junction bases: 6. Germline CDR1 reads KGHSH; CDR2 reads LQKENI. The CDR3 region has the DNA TGTGCCAGCACCCGAGGACAGGGGTCCTACGAGCAGTACTTC. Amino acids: CASTRGQGSYEQYF.

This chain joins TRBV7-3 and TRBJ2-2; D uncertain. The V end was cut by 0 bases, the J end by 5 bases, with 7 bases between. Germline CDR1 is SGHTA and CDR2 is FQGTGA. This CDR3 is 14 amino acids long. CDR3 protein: CASSLTLWTGELFF. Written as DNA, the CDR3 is TGTGCCAGCAGCTTAACGCTCTGGACCGGGGAGCTGTTTTTT.

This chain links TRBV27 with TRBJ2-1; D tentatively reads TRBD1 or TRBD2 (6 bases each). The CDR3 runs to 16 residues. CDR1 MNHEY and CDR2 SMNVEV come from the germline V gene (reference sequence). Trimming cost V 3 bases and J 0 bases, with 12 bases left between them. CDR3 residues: CASSLYGGVSYNEQFF. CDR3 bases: TGTGCCAGCAGTTTGTACGGGGGCGTCTCCTACAATGAGCAGTTCTTC.

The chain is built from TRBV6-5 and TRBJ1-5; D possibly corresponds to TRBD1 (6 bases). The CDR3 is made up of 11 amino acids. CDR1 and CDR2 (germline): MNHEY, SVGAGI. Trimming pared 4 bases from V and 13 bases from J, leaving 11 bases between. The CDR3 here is CASSSLRGQHF. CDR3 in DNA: TGTGCCAGCAGTTCCCTTAGGGGGCAGCATTTT.

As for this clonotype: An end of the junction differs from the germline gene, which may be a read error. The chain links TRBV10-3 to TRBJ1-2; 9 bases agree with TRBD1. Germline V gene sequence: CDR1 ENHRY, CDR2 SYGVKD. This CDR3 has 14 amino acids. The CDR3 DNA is TGTGCCACCAGTTCGCCGGGACAGGGTGAATTCTACACCTTC. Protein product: CATSSPGQGEFYTF.

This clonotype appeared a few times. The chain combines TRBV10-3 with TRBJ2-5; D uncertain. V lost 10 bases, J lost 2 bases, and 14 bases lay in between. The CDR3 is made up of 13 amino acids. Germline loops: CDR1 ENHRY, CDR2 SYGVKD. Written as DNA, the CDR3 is TGTGCCACCGATACGGGCCAACAAGAGACCCAGTACTTC. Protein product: CATDTGQQETQYF.

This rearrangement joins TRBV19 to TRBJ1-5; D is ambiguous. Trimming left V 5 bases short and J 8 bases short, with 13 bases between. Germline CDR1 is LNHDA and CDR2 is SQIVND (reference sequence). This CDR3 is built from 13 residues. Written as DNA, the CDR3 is TGTGCCAGTAGTCTCGACGGTCTGAAGCCCCAGCATTTT. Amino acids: CASSLDGLKPQHF.

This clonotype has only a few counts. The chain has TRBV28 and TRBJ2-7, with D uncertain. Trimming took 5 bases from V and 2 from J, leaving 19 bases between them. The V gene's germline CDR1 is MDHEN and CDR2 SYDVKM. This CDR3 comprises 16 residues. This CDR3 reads CASSPTLNLNTYEQYF. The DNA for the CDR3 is TGTGCCAGCAGTCCTACCCTAAATCTTAATACCTACGAGCAGTACTTC. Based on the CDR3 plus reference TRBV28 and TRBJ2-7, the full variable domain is DVKVTQSSRYLVKRTGEKVFLECVQDMDHENMFWYRQDPGLGLRLIYFSYDVKMKEKGDIPEGYSVSREKKERFSLILESASTNQTSMYLCASSPTLNLNTYEQYFGPGTRLTVT.